This entry features one T cell receptor beta chain sequence. The antigen remains undetermined. TCRdb re-derived calls from the 5' RACE reads in MiXCR, one entry per CDR3 protein. Here the sample spans approximately 16,000 distinct CDR3 sequences, approximately 21% being singletons. V dropped 3 bases and J dropped 0 bases, with 8 bases sitting between them. This CDR3 has 14 amino acids. CDR1 ENHRY and CDR2 SYGVKD come from the germline V gene. The sample belongs to a study of neurological immune-mediated disorders. Overall study results and limits: None of the CDR3 amino acid sequences in expanded clones turned up in more than one subject, which points to private repertoires in all groups. Levels of TCR clonal expansion peaked in HTLV-1-associated myelopathy and reached their lowest in multiple sclerosis, under those of healthy controls.

This chain links TRBV10-3 with TRBJ1-1, with D possibly being TRBD1 (5 bases). The specimen was PBMCs. The source is a man over 45 in good health. The CDR3 sequence: CAISETGLNTEAFF. CDR3 bases: TGTGCCATCAGTGAAACAGGTTTGAACACTGAAGCTTTCTTT.